Shown below are 5 T cell receptor beta chains from a single sample sequenced in a study of blood T cell repertoires in COVID-19. Method: immunoSEQ multiplex PCR; TCRdb's copy keeps in-frame clones and lacks some. Altogether around 300,000 clones are present, 70% to 90% being singletons, with the ten largest covering around 3.9%. The material sequenced was peripheral blood. Receptors were obtained from a woman aged 45-65 years with active or convalescent COVID-19.

The chain recombines TRBV19 with TRBJ1-1; D unresolved. The germline V gene has CDR1 LNHDA and CDR2 SQIVND (reference sequence). V shed 2 bases and J shed 4 bases, with 14 bases lying between them. This CDR3 contains 15 residues. In DNA form, the CDR3 reads TGTGCCAGTAGTATACTCGTAAGAGGAGCCACTGAAGCTTTCTTT. Translation gives CASSILVRGATEAFF.

The chain couples TRBV28 to TRBJ1-1, with a possible D match to TRBD1 (6 bases). V was cut by 3 bases and J by 4 bases, with 15 bases left in between. The CDR3 extends over 15 amino acids. CDR1 MDHEN and CDR2 SYDVKM come from the germline V gene. Written as DNA, the CDR3 is TGTGCCAGCAGTTTGGGGGGGCGGGTAATCACTGAAGCTTTCTTT. Residues: CASSLGGRVITEAFF.

The chain joins TRBV3-1 (or the pseudogene TRBV3-2) to TRBJ2-3; TRBD2 matches 7 bases. CDR3 length: 17 amino acids. Germline assignment: CDR1 LGHDT and CDR2 YNNKEL (reference sequence). J gave up 5 bases and V 1 base, and 12 bases lay outside the gene matches. CDR3 protein: CASSQVLSWEGLDTQYF. The CDR3 bases are TGTGCCAGCAGCCAAGTCCTCTCCTGGGAGGGCCTAGATACGCAGTATTTT.

CDR3 nucleotides: TGTGCCTGGAAACCAGGGTCTTTTGGCTACACCTTC. Amino acids: CAWKPGSFGYTF. The chain carries TRBV30 and TRBJ1-2, with D tentatively TRBD1 (5 bases). The CDR3 contains 12 residues. Germline CDR1 GTSNPN, CDR2 SVGIG (reference sequence). The ends were cut back, 4 bases at V and 7 bases at J, with 13 bases in the middle. Drawing the rest from reference TRBV30 and TRBJ1-2, the complete variable domain is SQTIHQWPATLVQPVGSPLSLECTVEGTSNPNLYWYRQAAGRGLQLLFYSVGIGQISSEVPQNLSASRPQDRQFILSSKKLLLSDSGFYLCAWKPGSFGYTFGSGTRLTVV.

The chain employs TRBV14 and TRBJ1-2, with TRBD1 as a possible D gene (5 bases). Per germline, CDR1 SGHDN and CDR2 FVKESK. The CDR3 is made up of 14 amino acids. V was pared by 3 bases and J by 8 bases, with 16 bases between. CDR3 nucleotides: TGTGCCAGCAGCCAGTCTCAGGGAGGCGGCGGCTACACCTTC. Its translation: CASSQSQGGGGYTF.